These 2 T cell receptor beta chains were sequenced from one sample in a study of sequential checkpoint blockade in melanoma. Treatment described: randomized to nivolumab then ipilimumab (arm A) or the reverse (arm B). Assay: immunoSEQ multiplex PCR; the TCRdb copy retains only in-frame clones and omits some. The data hold fewer than 15,000 clones, with approximately 60% observed a single time. The sample was CD8+ T cells sorted from blood (inferred from file names), taken from a patient given nivolumab and ipilimumab in sequence. Every receptor here comes from a human donor with melanoma.

The genes are TRBV30 and TRBJ1-1; D is ambiguous. The length of the CDR3 is 12 residues. Per the germline V gene, CDR1 is GTSNPN and CDR2 is SVGIG (reference sequence). Trimming removed 2 bases at V and 8 bases at J, with 12 bases between. The CDR3 here is CAWSYAGYEAFF. For the CDR3, the DNA is TGTGCCTGGAGTTACGCCGGGTACGAAGCTTTCTTT.

The chain couples TRBV29-1 to TRBJ2-2, with 7 bases fitting TRBD2. This CDR3 has 12 amino acids. The germline V gene encodes CDR1 SQVTM and CDR2 ANQGSEA. The V and J ends lost 3 bases and 6 bases, in that order; junction bases with no gene match: 1. The CDR3 loop reads CSVDGGAGELFF. DNA for the CDR3: TGCAGCGTTGATGGGGGGGCCGGGGAGCTGTTTTTT.